This T cell receptor (beta chain) comes out of a study of blood T cell repertoires in COVID-19 (dated by TCRdb to 2020 to 2021). With respect to the entire study: Collaborator samples came from the United States, Italy and Spain and covered acute and convalescent phases of COVID-19. The prospective study material was composed of cDNA or gDNA derived from T cells, B-cell-depleted T cells, or PBMCs. Subjects who had been exposed to COVID-19, were actively infected with it, or had recovered from it provided the deeply sampled blood TCRbeta repertoires that made up the dataset. The repertoires were made available in a free public database intended to serve as a resource for research on the immune response to SARS-CoV-2. HLA class I and class II types, where available, came from metadata supplied by the sample provider rather than from assay-based typing. Sample metadata almost always included a de-identified subject ID, COVID-19 status, age in years and sex. Samples were obtained from the ongoing ImmuneRACE study (first 160 participants) and from over 1,000 subjects provided by 6 global collaborators.

TCRbeta CDR3 regions were amplified from genomic DNA by means of the immunoSEQ Assay, a bias-controlled multiplex PCR. Per the source publication's procedure: Nucleated cell counts per sample were estimated from amplification of reference gene primers within the assay. Sequence reads were collapsed and filtered to measure the absolute abundance of every unique TCRbeta CDR3 rearrangement. For each sample, productive Simpson clonality was calculated as the square root of Simpson's diversity index over productive rearrangements. The table was pulled from immuneACCESS by TCRdb, which kept in-frame rearrangements only. Such tables lose some clones; where checked, under half of the loss comes from unresolved V genes, and the rest has no known cause. The DNA was the basis for D and trimming; V, J and clone size are from that table. The sample includes 200,000 to 250,000 clones, with roughly 90% observed a single time. The top ten constitute approximately 16% of the sample.

In regard to this clone: The target of this receptor is not known. Base qualities are not recorded, but no much larger clone differs from it by a single base.

Participants in the prospective study were aged about 18 to 95 years, lived in 24 United States geographic areas, and enrolled through a virtual design. In the prospective study, cohorts were assigned on the basis of participant-reported clinical history obtained from a screening survey and a study questionnaire. Exposed participants had been in contact, within 2 weeks of entering the study, with a person who had a PCR-confirmed or clinician-diagnosed case of COVID-19. In the prospective study, mobile phlebotomists collected whole blood, serum and a nasopharyngeal or oropharyngeal swab from each participant. Participants in the prospective study had the option to provide additional blood draws and questionnaires over a roughly 2-month period. Blood samples from the prospective study were shipped frozen or at room temperature prior to DNA extraction. Study-wide findings and limitations: The quantity of clinical and demographic metadata differed by source and by participant and was supplied without curation.

Trimming takes 1 base off V and 10 bases off J; junction bases not matched to a gene: 2. The CDR3 numbers 14 residues from cysteine through phenylalanine. CDR3 DNA is the only sequence kept; it has 42 bases, read in frame from the first base. In the germline V gene (reference sequence), CDR1 corresponds to LGHDT and CDR2 to YNNKEL. This TCR derives from a young man who had been exposed to COVID-19. The sequence is built from TRBV3-1 (or the pseudogene TRBV3-2) and TRBJ1-6, with 9 bases matching TRBD1. The specimen was PBMCs or T cells enriched from blood (not recorded which). CDR3 region: CASSQVTGGSPLHF. The DNA sequence is as follows: TGTGCCAGCAGCCAAGTGACAGGGGGGTCACCCCTCCACTTT.